The 22 T cell receptor beta chains below were found in one sample sequenced in a study of regulatory T cells in long-lasting Graves disease. Investigators prepared the TCR beta libraries by applying iRepertoire HTBI primers and Arm-PCR of CDR3 regions. From the multiplex PCR reads, TCRdb called clonotypes with MiXCR, one entry per CDR3 protein. Of 400,000 to 500,000 distinct CDR3 sequences in the sample, about 15% were seen once. Time point specified: newly diagnosed GD, antithyroid drugs for less than 3 months. Isolated PBMC RNA provided the starting material for the TCR library. This sample also appeared in a second study, on T cells in Graves' hyperthyroidism and ophthalmopathy.

The sample in question was peripheral blood mononuclear cells (PBMCs), obtained at new diagnosis, from a patient treated with antithyroid drugs. These receptors were taken from a woman in her 30s with Graves disease.

The table lists this clonotype with a few counts. This chain joins TRBV9 and TRBJ2-1, with TRBD2 matching 14 bases. This CDR3 is built from 18 residues. V dropped 4 bases and J dropped 0; count of bases not matched to a gene: 6. Germline CDR1 is SGDLS and CDR2 is YYNGEE. The CDR3 spells CASSLRTSGRHSYNEQFF. The CDR3 nucleotides read TGTGCCAGCAGCTTAAGGACTAGCGGGAGGCACTCCTACAATGAGCAGTTCTTC.

A note on this clonotype: This could be a read error, since a much larger clone is one nucleotide away. The rearrangement links TRBV3-1 to TRBJ1-1; no reliable D call. The CDR3 sequence is 13 residues long. From germline, CDR1 is LGHDT and CDR2 YNNKEL (reference sequence). CDR3 DNA: TGTACCAGCAGCCAAGAAGGGAGAACTGAAGCTTTCTTT. Its protein product is CTSSQEGRTEAFF.

This clonotype was counted a single time. The chain recombines TRBV5-1 with TRBJ1-1, with D unresolved. This CDR3 contains 14 residues. Trimming cost V 6 bases and J 3 bases, with 15 bases left between them. Per germline, CDR1 SGHRS and CDR2 YFSETQ. The CDR3 nucleotides are TGCGCCAGCAAAGTCGGAGGGAGGGACACTGAAGCTTTCTTT. It translates to CASKVGGRDTEAFF.

This clonotype was seen a handful of times. The CDR3 is CASSWGGVNEKLFF. In DNA, the CDR3 is TGTGCCAGCAGTTGGGGAGGGGTTAATGAAAAACTGTTTTTT. J is TRBJ1-4 and V is TRBV6-2 or TRBV6-3; the D gene is possibly TRBD1 (5 bases). The V gene lost 4 bases and the J gene lost 4 bases, with 10 bases spanning the gap. The CDR3 is made up of 14 amino acids. Germline-derived CDR1 and CDR2 are MNHEY and SVGEGT.

This rearrangement joins TRBV19 to TRBJ1-2; maybe TRBD1 (6 bases). Trimming took 4 bases from V and 4 from J, leaving 10 bases between them. Germline loops: CDR1 LNHDA, CDR2 SQIVND (reference sequence). The CDR3 extends over 13 amino acids. The CDR3 loop is CASSNGQFYGYTF. The CDR3 DNA reads as TGTGCCAGTAGTAATGGACAGTTCTATGGCTACACCTTC.

The CDR3 DNA reads as TGTGCCAGCAGTTCACACGGGGCTAGCACAGATACGCAGTATTTT. Its protein product is CASSSHGASTDTQYF. The chain combines TRBV28 with TRBJ2-3; tentatively, D is TRBD1 or TRBD2 (5 bases each). Germline V lookup: CDR1 MDHEN, CDR2 SYDVKM. Trimming cost V 4 bases and J 0 bases, with 11 bases left between them. This CDR3 has 15 residues.

The J gene is TRBJ2-7, the V gene TRBV6-1; perhaps TRBD1 as D (5 bases). The CDR3 consists of 12 residues. Between the trimmed V and J ends, which lost 8 bases and 6 bases, there was a span of 14 bases. CDR1 MNHNS and CDR2 SASEGT come from the germline V gene. In DNA, the CDR3 is TGTGCCAGCGCAGGCAGGGTGACCGAGCAGTACTTC. It encodes CASAGRVTEQYF.

This clonotype was seen many times. The V gene is TRBV6-2 or TRBV6-3, the J gene TRBJ1-5; 7 bases match TRBD1. Losses at the gene ends were 2 bases for V and 2 bases for J; bases not matched to a gene: 9. This CDR3 contains 17 residues. Per the germline V gene, CDR1 is MNHEY and CDR2 is SVGEGT. The CDR3 nucleotides are TGTGCCAGCAGTTACACCCGACAGGGCCATCGCAATCAGCCCCAGCATTTT. This translates into CASSYTRQGHRNQPQHF.

The chain couples TRBV19 to TRBJ1-5, with D possibly matching TRBD1 (5 bases). CDR3 size: 15 residues. V dropped 2 bases and J dropped 3 bases, with 11 bases sitting between them. Per the germline V gene, CDR1 is LNHDA and CDR2 is SQIVND (reference sequence). DNA for the CDR3: TGTGCCAGTAGTATACCGGGACCATCCAATCAGCCCCAGCATTTT. It encodes CASSIPGPSNQPQHF.

This clonotype was detected ten times or more. The chain has TRBV18 and TRBJ1-2, with 9 bases identical to TRBD1. CDR1 and CDR2 (germline): KGHSH, LQKENI. J gave up 2 bases and V 4 bases, and 8 bases lay outside the gene matches. The CDR3 is 16 residues long. This CDR3 reads CASSLDLQGANYGYTF. CDR3 nucleotide sequence: TGTGCCAGCTCACTGGACCTACAGGGGGCGAACTATGGCTACACCTTC.

This clonotype was counted ten times or more. The rearrangement links TRBV24-1 to TRBJ2-1, with D possibly matching TRBD2 (5 bases). This CDR3 comprises 15 residues. The germline V gene encodes CDR1 KGHDR and CDR2 SFDVKD. With 4 bases removed from V and 5 bases from J, the gap between germline ends came to 14 bases. The CDR3 loop is CATSDPPSGDNEQFF. Here the CDR3 DNA reads TGTGCCACCAGTGACCCCCCGTCCGGGGACAATGAGCAGTTCTTC.

There are many counts of this clonotype. The chain couples TRBV20-1 to TRBJ1-1; no firm D call. Germline V gives CDR1 DFQATT, CDR2 SNEGSKA (reference sequence). The CDR3 totals 10 residues. Trimming took 2 bases from V and 5 from J, leaving 3 bases between them. CDR3: CSARWTEAFF. CDR3 in DNA: TGCAGTGCTAGATGGACTGAAGCTTTCTTT.

The V call is TRBV7-3, the J call TRBJ2-1; 12 bases are shared with TRBD2. Germline trimming cut 3 bases from V and 9 bases from J; bases unmatched to any gene: 9. The germline CDR1 and CDR2 sequences are SGHTA and FQGTGA. The CDR3 is 16 residues long. In nucleotides, the CDR3 is TGTGCCAGCAGCTTTTCTTCTAGCGGGAGGGCCTGTGAGCAGTTCTTC. Protein: CASSFSSSGRACEQFF.

This clonotype was counted ten times or more. The chain has TRBV29-1 and TRBJ1-1, with 7 nucleotides matching TRBD1. The CDR3 runs 11 residues. CDR1 and CDR2 from the germline V gene are SQVTM and ANQGSEA. The V gene end was trimmed by 7 bases and the J gene end by 1 base; junction bases not matched to a gene: 0. CDR3 sequence (DNA): TGCAGCGGGGACAGGAACACTGAAGCTTTCTTT. Amino acids: CSGDRNTEAFF. The variable domain in full, completed from reference TRBV29-1 and TRBJ1-1, reads SAVISQKPSRDICQRGTSLTIQCQVDSQVTMMFWYRQQPGQSLTLIATANQGSEATYESGFVIDKFPISRPNLTFSTLTVSNMSPEDSSIYLCSGDRNTEAFFGQGTRLTVV.

The table lists this clonotype with many counts. This chain uses TRBV28 with TRBJ2-7; TRBD2 matches at 10 bases. Germline trimming cut 6 bases from V and 7 bases from J; bases unmatched to any gene: 12. The CDR3 is 15 residues long. CDR1 and CDR2 (germline): MDHEN, SYDVKM. The CDR3, as DNA: TGTGCCAGCAGAACTAGCCCGGGACTAGCGAGTGAGCAGTACTTC. Amino acid sequence: CASRTSPGLASEQYF.

The sample holds many counts of this clonotype. The chain recombines TRBV20-1 with TRBJ2-6, with D hard to call. The CDR3 sequence is 14 residues long. Trimming took 5 bases from V and 1 from J, leaving 9 bases between them. The V gene's germline CDR1 is DFQATT and CDR2 SNEGSKA (reference sequence). DNA of the CDR3: TGCAGTGCTTACGACAAGTCTGGGGCCAACGTCCTGACTTTC. Translating gives CSAYDKSGANVLTF.

In this sample, this clonotype turned up a few times. The genes are TRBV20-1 and TRBJ1-4; no clear D. V was pared by 6 bases and J by 8 bases, with 10 bases between. The CDR3 has 11 residues. CDR1 and CDR2 (germline): DFQATT, SNEGSKA (reference sequence). The CDR3 reads CSATAEEKLFF. CDR3 in DNA: TGCAGTGCCACCGCTGAGGAAAAACTGTTTTTT.

Worth noting for this clonotype: Relative to the germline gene, one junction end is altered; a read error may explain this. The chain employs TRBV11-2 and TRBJ2-5; a possible D gene is TRBD1 (5 bases). The CDR3 spans 13 residues. Germline CDR1 is SGHAT and CDR2 is FQNNGV. CDR3 in amino acids: CANSLVGAETQYF. The CDR3 DNA sequence: TGTGCCAACAGCTTGGTAGGGGCCGAGACCCAGTACTTC.

In its sample, this clonotype was seen many times. This CDR3 is CASSVDGSGYGYTF. Written as DNA, the CDR3 is TGTGCCAGCAGCGTCGATGGCTCTGGGTATGGCTACACCTTC. This chain uses TRBV9 with TRBJ1-2; D call uncertain. CDR3 size: 14 residues. Germline V gene lookup returns CDR1 SGDLS and CDR2 YYNGEE. Trimming stripped 2 bases from V and 5 bases from J, with 13 bases between.

The chain recombines TRBV7-9 with TRBJ1-5; D is uncertain. This CDR3 has 13 residues. V dropped 3 bases and J dropped 3 bases, with 6 bases sitting between them. Looked up from germline, CDR1 is SEHNR and CDR2 is FQNEAQ (reference sequence). CDR3 residues: CASSLQDNQPQHF. The CDR3 DNA is TGTGCCAGCAGCTTGCAGGACAATCAGCCCCAGCATTTT.

This clonotype was seen a few times. V usage is TRBV4-2 and J usage is TRBJ2-1; TRBD1 matches 8 bases. J gave up 0 bases and V 4 bases, and 8 bases lay outside the gene matches. CDR3 length: 17 amino acids. Germline-derived CDR1 and CDR2 are LGHNA and YNFKEQ. The CDR3 protein is CASSLADRGSSYNEQFF. The DNA for the CDR3 is TGTGCCAGCAGCCTAGCTGACAGGGGTAGCTCCTACAATGAGCAGTTCTTC.

This clonotype has more than one count but fewer than ten. It may be a read error: a sequence one base away is much more abundant. Here the CDR3 reads CASSPSEDEQYF. DNA for the CDR3: TGTGCCAGCTCGCCTTCAGAGGACGAGCAGTACTTC. The V gene is TRBV18, the J gene TRBJ2-7; D not certain. Trimming stripped 6 bases from V and 5 bases from J, with 11 bases between. The CDR3 covers 12 residues. CDR1 is KGHSH and CDR2 is LQKENI in the germline V gene.